This TCR beta chain was retrieved from a study of blood T cell repertoires in COVID-19 (TCRdb year 2020). Describing the broader study: The collaborator samples originated in the United States, Italy and Spain and spanned the acute and convalescent phases of COVID-19. The material from the prospective study consisted of cDNA or gDNA derived from T cells, B-cell-depleted T cells, or PBMCs. The dataset comprised deeply sampled blood TCRbeta repertoires from subjects exposed to, actively infected with, or recovered from COVID-19. The repertoires were released in a freely available public database meant as a resource for research on the immune response to SARS-CoV-2. Samples were obtained from the ongoing ImmuneRACE study (first 160 participants) and from about 1,300 subjects provided by 6 global collaborators. The sample metadata nearly always contained a de-identified subject ID, COVID-19 status, age in years and sex. HLA class I and class II types, where available, came from metadata supplied by the sample provider rather than from assay-based typing.

The investigation overall reported the following: The quantity of clinical and demographic metadata differed by source and by participant and was supplied without curation.

Including cysteine and phenylalanine, the CDR3 has 15 amino acids. Solely the CDR3 DNA is kept, with 45 bases framed from the first base. The germline V gene yields MNHEY for CDR1 and SVGEGT for CDR2. V lost 2 bases and J lost 8 bases, and the count of bases not matched to a germline gene is 8. TCRbeta CDR3 regions were amplified from genomic DNA by means of the immunoSEQ Assay, a bias-controlled multiplex PCR. In the source study's methods: Within the assay, amplification of reference gene primers was used to estimate how many nucleated cells each sample contained. To quantify the absolute abundance of each unique TCRbeta CDR3 rearrangement, sequence reads were collapsed and filtered. For each sample, productive Simpson clonality was calculated as the square root of Simpson's diversity index over productive rearrangements. In its TCRdb copy, this immuneACCESS table keeps in-frame sequences only and misses some clones. Where compared with another copy, unresolved V genes explain less than half of these, and the others have no known cause. The V and J calls and the clone size are those of that table, but D and trimming were determined from the DNA. The sample contains some 700,000 clones, 85% to 90% of them found a single time. The biggest ten clones account for approximately 0.25% of the sample.

Collaborating institutions collected whole blood in K2EDTA tubes following their own protocols. For TCRbeta analysis, collaborators shipped samples in one of three forms: frozen whole blood, isolated PBMCs, or DNA extracted from either of those sample types. Of note for this clone: Its antigen is still unknown. One base away there is no much larger clone; base qualities are not given.

The TCR sequence derives from a woman in her late teens or twenties with acute or convalescent COVID-19. The sequenced sample consisted of peripheral blood. This chain joins TRBV6-2 or TRBV6-3 to TRBJ2-1; 8 nucleotides in the junction match TRBD2. Read as DNA, the sequence is TGTGCCAGCAGTTACGGTCGGGGGGGCTCGGATGAGCAGTTCTTC. The translation is CASSYGRGGSDEQFF.